The 18 T cell receptor beta chains in this list originate from one sample, sequenced in a study of OX40 agonist ivuxolimab in advanced cancers. The protocol was immunoSEQ multiplex PCR, while the TCRdb copy is restricted to in-frame clones and leaves out a portion. The table has 98,000 or so clones, approximately 86% seen once. The sequencing used CD4+ or CD8+ T cells sorted from blood, collected in a trial of the OX40 agonist ivuxolimab. Every receptor here comes from an adult with an advanced solid tumor such as melanoma, head and neck, liver or kidney cancer.

This chain links TRBV28 with TRBJ2-1, with 14 bases matching TRBD2. Germline V gene lookup returns CDR1 MDHEN and CDR2 SYDVKM. The CDR3 runs 15 residues. After removal of 5 bases from V and 7 bases from J, the junction contained 4 bases not matched to a gene. Written as DNA, the CDR3 is TGTGCCAGCAGTCTCAGGACTAGCGGGAGGAATGAGCAGTTCTTC. Translated, it gives CASSLRTSGRNEQFF.

This clone has just one count. This chain uses TRBV5-1 with TRBJ1-1; D perhaps matches TRBD1 (6 bases). The germline V gene has CDR1 SGHRS and CDR2 YFSETQ. V was pared by 4 bases and J by 2 bases, with 12 bases between. This CDR3 contains 14 residues. The CDR3 coding sequence is TGCGCCAGCAGCCCGGGTGGGGGCAACACTGAAGCTTTCTTT. This sequence encodes CASSPGGGNTEAFF.

This clone was observed a single time. The rearrangement links TRBV7-2 to TRBJ2-3; 9 bases are a match to TRBD2. The CDR3 covers 15 residues. Per germline, CDR1 SGHTA and CDR2 FQGNSA. V shed 1 base and J 4 bases; nucleotides not matched to a gene: 3. The CDR3 region is CASSLGGRAPDTQYF. CDR3 coding DNA: TGTGCCAGCAGCTTAGGCGGGAGGGCCCCAGATACGCAGTATTTT.

This chain connects TRBV6-1 to TRBJ1-5; TRBD1 is a possible D gene (6 bases). This CDR3 is 13 amino acids long. V shed 7 bases and J shed 3 bases, with 10 bases lying between them. The germline gives CDR1 MNHNS, CDR2 SASEGT. The DNA of the CDR3 is TGTGCCAGCACTCGACAGGACAATCAGCCCCAGCATTTT. Protein: CASTRQDNQPQHF.

V and J are TRBV28 and TRBJ1-5; unclear D gene. V shed 6 bases and J shed 0 bases, with 9 bases lying between them. CDR1 and CDR2 from the germline V gene are MDHEN and SYDVKM. The CDR3 is made up of 14 amino acids. The CDR3 reads CASRSGDSNQPQHF. CDR3 nucleotide sequence: TGTGCCAGCAGGTCAGGAGATAGCAATCAGCCCCAGCATTTT.

The chain links TRBV10-3 to TRBJ2-7; D is possibly TRBD2 (7 bases). This CDR3 spans 17 amino acids. CDR1 and CDR2 (germline): ENHRY, SYGVKD. Trimming pared 0 bases from V and 2 bases from J, leaving 17 bases between. The CDR3 sequence: CAISESTRGALPYEQYF. In DNA form, the CDR3 reads TGTGCCATCAGTGAGTCGACTCGGGGGGCCCTCCCCTACGAGCAGTACTTC.

About this clone: Other DNA sequences in the sample encode the same CDR3. The chain recombines TRBV6-5 with TRBJ1-2, with no clear D. The V gene lost 0 bases and the J gene lost 4 bases, with 9 bases spanning the gap. The length of the CDR3 is 14 residues. Germline CDR1 MNHEY, CDR2 SVGAGI. The CDR3 protein is CASSYSGGPYGYTF. In DNA form, the CDR3 reads TGTGCCAGCAGTTACTCGGGAGGACCCTATGGCTACACCTTC.

V and J are TRBV5-4 and TRBJ2-3, with D possibly TRBD2 on 7 matching bases. This CDR3 region has 15 residues. Germline V lookup: CDR1 SGHNT, CDR2 YYREEE (reference sequence). V was trimmed by 2 bases and J by 5 bases, leaving 15 bases between them. DNA for the CDR3: TGTGCCAGCAGCTTAAGGGGGAGGGGCGGAGATACGCAGTATTTT. It codes for CASSLRGRGGDTQYF.

The chain has TRBV14 and TRBJ1-2, with 10 bases matching TRBD1. The germline V gene encodes CDR1 SGHDN and CDR2 FVKESK. Unmatched junction bases numbered 6, after V lost 4 bases and J lost 4 bases. The CDR3 sequence is 15 residues long. The CDR3 DNA sequence: TGTGCCAGCAGCCGGGACAGGGGTTTTTTCTATGGCTACACCTTC. As protein: CASSRDRGFFYGYTF.

The chain has TRBV6-5 and TRBJ1-2, with 8 positions matching TRBD1. CDR1 is MNHEY, CDR2 SVGAGI, per germline. Trimming at V came to 5 bases and at J to 4 bases, leaving 6 bases not matched to a gene. CDR3 length: 14 residues. The CDR3 DNA reads TGTGCCAGCAGTCTGGACAGGGAATCCTATGGCTACACCTTC. Protein: CASSLDRESYGYTF.

V gene TRBV23-1 combines with J gene TRBJ2-7, with 7 bases fitting TRBD1. TRBV23-1 is reported as an ORF; its role is uncertain. V gave up 8 bases and J gave up 4 bases; unmatched junction bases: 8. The CDR3 is 13 residues long. The CDR3 reads CASERQGAYEQYV. The CDR3 DNA sequence: TGCGCCAGCGAAAGACAGGGTGCGTACGAGCAGTACGTC.

This clone occurred a few times. The chain is built from TRBV14 and TRBJ1-4; D uncertain. V was cut by 4 bases and J by 4 bases, with 7 bases left in between. CDR1 is SGHDN and CDR2 is FVKESK in the germline V gene. The CDR3 consists of 13 residues. In DNA form, the CDR3 reads TGTGCCAGCAGCCGCAACATTAATGAAAAACTGTTTTTT. Protein: CASSRNINEKLFF. The full variable domain, rest sourced from reference TRBV14 and TRBJ1-4, is EAGVTQFPSHSVIEKGQTVTLRCDPISGHDNLYWYRRVMGKEIKFLLHFVKESKQDESGMPNNRFLAERTGGTYSTLKVQPAELEDSGVYFCASSRNINEKLFFGSGTQLSVL.

The CDR3 DNA is TGTGCCAGCAGGACCAATATGGGCTCCTACGAGCAGTACTTC. As protein: CASRTNMGSYEQYF. The rearrangement uses TRBV28 and TRBJ2-7; D not resolved. Trimming took 6 bases from V and 0 from J, leaving 12 bases between them. CDR1 and CDR2 from the germline V gene are MDHEN and SYDVKM. The CDR3 is 14 amino acids.

The chain is built from TRBV30 and TRBJ2-1; no clear D. The CDR3 runs to 14 residues. Per the germline V gene, CDR1 is GTSNPN and CDR2 is SVGIG (reference sequence). V was cut by 5 bases and J by 2 bases, with 13 bases left in between. The CDR3 loop is CAWGSFRTYNEQFF. The CDR3 coding sequence is TGTGCCTGGGGGTCTTTCAGAACCTACAATGAGCAGTTCTTC.

This clone has ten or more counts. The rearrangement links TRBV18 to TRBJ2-7; TRBD1 is a possible D gene (6 bases). Germline V gene sequence: CDR1 KGHSH, CDR2 LQKENI. V dropped 1 base and J dropped 5 bases, with 15 bases sitting between them. The CDR3 has 15 amino acids. CDR3 in amino acids: CASSPQAGDLHEQYV. The CDR3 nucleotides read TGTGCCAGCTCACCACAGGCAGGGGACCTCCACGAGCAGTACGTC.

This chain connects TRBV5-6 to TRBJ2-7, with TRBD1 as a possible D gene (6 bases). There are 16 residues in the CDR3. Germline V gene lookup returns CDR1 SGHDT and CDR2 YYEEEE. CDR3 sequence: CANSLLGWGPSGEQYV. The CDR3 DNA sequence: TGTGCCAACAGCCTATTGGGGTGGGGGCCCTCGGGGGAGCAGTACGTC.

V and J are TRBV6-5 and TRBJ1-2; TRBD1 is a possible D gene (5 bases). V lost 0 bases and J 4 bases, leaving 12 bases between the germline ends. CDR1 is MNHEY, CDR2 SVGAGI, per germline. The length of the CDR3 is 15 residues. The CDR3 reads CASSYSGANTYGYTF. The CDR3 coding sequence is TGTGCCAGCAGTTACTCCGGGGCCAACACCTATGGCTACACCTTC.

V and J are TRBV29-1 and TRBJ2-6; the D is unclear. The germline V and J ends were trimmed by 3 bases and 0 bases, with 3 bases remaining between them. There are 13 residues in the CDR3. Germline V gene lookup returns CDR1 SQVTM and CDR2 ANQGSEA. The CDR3 nucleotides read TGCAGCGTTGAGAGCTCTGGGGCCAACGTCCTGACTTTC. Its protein product is CSVESSGANVLTF.